Following are 9 T cell receptor beta chains from one sample sequenced in a study of breast tumors, draining lymph nodes, adjacent tissues. The lymph nodes were axillary draining lymph nodes from breast cancer patients. MiXCR, run by TCRdb on the multiplex PCR reads, gives a single entry per CDR3 protein. The table shows about 100,000 distinct CDR3 sequences, with 20% to 25% occurring only once. Sample: axillary lymph node tissue. These receptors came from a female donor with breast cancer. Some clones in this sample may be carry-over from other donors' samples.

This chain connects TRBV7-6 to TRBJ1-3, with no clear D. The length of the CDR3 is 16 residues. V was pared by 5 bases and J by 0 bases, with 14 bases between. The germline CDR1 and CDR2 sequences are SGHVS and FNYEAQ. The CDR3: CASSPGPGYSGNTIYF. The DNA of the CDR3 is TGTGCCAGCAGCCCTGGACCTGGCTACTCTGGAAACACCATATATTTT.

This clonotype was observed a handful of times. The chain joins TRBV5-1 to TRBJ2-6; TRBD2 aligns across 8 bases. V trimming: 6 bases; J trimming: 0 bases; junction bases outside the gene matches: 2. CDR3 length: 15 residues. Germline V gives CDR1 SGHRS, CDR2 YFSETQ. Here the CDR3 reads CASNGRGSGANVLTF. The CDR3 nucleotides read TGCGCCAGCAACGGGAGGGGCTCTGGGGCCAACGTCCTGACTTTC. The full variable domain, completed using reference TRBV5-1 and TRBJ2-6, is KAGVTQTPRYLIKTRGQQVTLSCSPISGHRSVSWYQQTPGQGLQFLFEYFSETQRNKGNFPGRFSGRQFSNSRSEMNVSTLELGDSALYLCASNGRGSGANVLTFGAGSRLTVL.

Notes on this clonotype: A much more abundant neighbour one base away suggests this may be a read error. The rearrangement joins TRBV12-3 or TRBV12-4 to TRBJ1-5; D is ambiguous. The CDR3 has 15 amino acids. CDR3 bases: TGTGCCAGCAGGGTCGGGGAAAATAGCAATCAGCCCCAGCAATTT. It specifies CASRVGENSNQPQQF.

This clonotype was picked up many times. The V call is TRBV7-9, the J call TRBJ2-3; D gene ambiguous. This CDR3 comprises 13 residues. Trimming removed 3 bases at V and 1 base at J, with 5 bases between. CDR1 is SEHNR, CDR2 FQNEAQ, per germline (reference sequence). CDR3 DNA: TGTGCCAGCAGCTTTGTGGGCACAGATACGCAGTATTTT. It specifies CASSFVGTDTQYF.

This clonotype was detected many times. The CDR3 here is CASSIGGSGGQETQYF. The CDR3 DNA sequence: TGTGCCAGTAGTATCGGGGGTAGCGGGGGACAAGAGACCCAGTACTTC. The V call is TRBV19, the J call TRBJ2-5; 9 bases are shared with TRBD2. From germline, CDR1 is LNHDA and CDR2 SQIVND (reference sequence). The CDR3 has 16 amino acids. The J segment lost 2 bases and the V segment lost 3 bases, leaving 7 bases of the junction unmatched.

This clonotype was seen repeatedly, ten times or more. This chain connects TRBV20-1 to TRBJ2-5, with 8 bases identical to TRBD2. There are 12 residues in the CDR3. Looked up from germline, CDR1 is DFQATT and CDR2 is SNEGSKA (reference sequence). V dropped 5 bases and J dropped 5; count of bases not matched to a gene: 4. The CDR3 DNA is TGCAGTGCTCTGACTAGCGCTGAGACCCAGTACTTC. It yields the protein CSALTSAETQYF.

In this sample, this clonotype turned up many times. The chain links TRBV6-2 or TRBV6-3 to TRBJ1-2; 9 nucleotides align to TRBD1. After removal of 6 bases from V and 8 bases from J, the junction contained 7 bases not matched to a gene. Germline V CDR1 and CDR2: MNHEY, SVGEGT. This CDR3 is built from 13 residues. CDR3 loop: CASSRQGVFGYTF. In nucleotides, the CDR3 is TGTGCCAGCAGCCGACAGGGGGTCTTCGGCTACACCTTC.

This clonotype was counted many times. The chain is built from TRBV7-9 and TRBJ1-2; D unresolved. Trimming took off 1 base at V and 5 bases at J, with 14 bases between the two ends. Germline CDR1 SEHNR, CDR2 FQNEAQ (reference sequence). The CDR3 covers 15 residues. CDR3 sequence (DNA): TGTGCCAGCAGCTTAGAGGCGACACGCTCTTATGGCTACACCTTC. This translates into CASSLEATRSYGYTF.

The chain joins TRBV6-5 to TRBJ1-1; D is possibly TRBD1 (6 bases). V gave up 1 base and J gave up 0 bases, with 9 bases separating them. Germline V CDR1 and CDR2: MNHEY, SVGAGI. The CDR3 is 15 amino acids. CDR3 nucleotides: TGTGCCAGCAGTTACTGGGGGGCCATGAACACTGAAGCTTTCTTT. This sequence encodes CASSYWGAMNTEAFF.